This TCR beta chain was recorded in a study of metastatic and nonmetastatic thyroid tumors. Overall study context: It was across blood and tumor or nodule tissue from malignant and benign thyroid patients that repertoires were compared. Study-level results: Malignant tumors reportedly showed significantly higher TCR beta diversity than benign nodules in both blood and tumor.

Original analysis: The authors used CDR3 differences across clinicopathological groups to build a distant-metastasis classifier for papillary thyroid cancer. TCRdb redid the clone calls on the PCR reads using MiXCR. In this record, the V and J calls reflect TCRdb's handling and not the investigators' own analysis. Here the sample spans about 39,000 clones, over 15% being singletons. Prior to thyroid surgery, none of the patients had received any treatment. This CDR3 contains 13 residues. Germline CDR1 is ENHRY and CDR2 is SYGVKD. Trimming pared 7 bases from V and 1 base from J, leaving 10 bases between. This clone was observed a handful of times. Its antigen is undetermined. A much larger clone lies one base from this, so it may be a read error.

The source of this sequence is a female donor with papillary thyroid cancer or a benign thyroid nodule (not recorded which). Some clones in this sample may be carry-over from other donors' samples. The rearrangement links TRBV10-3 to TRBJ1-1, with TRBD1 as a possible D gene (5 bases). The sequenced sample was tumor tissue. The CDR3 sequence is CAIMWQGNTEAFF. CDR3 in DNA: TGTGCCATCATGTGGCAGGGGAACACTGAAGCTTTCTTT.